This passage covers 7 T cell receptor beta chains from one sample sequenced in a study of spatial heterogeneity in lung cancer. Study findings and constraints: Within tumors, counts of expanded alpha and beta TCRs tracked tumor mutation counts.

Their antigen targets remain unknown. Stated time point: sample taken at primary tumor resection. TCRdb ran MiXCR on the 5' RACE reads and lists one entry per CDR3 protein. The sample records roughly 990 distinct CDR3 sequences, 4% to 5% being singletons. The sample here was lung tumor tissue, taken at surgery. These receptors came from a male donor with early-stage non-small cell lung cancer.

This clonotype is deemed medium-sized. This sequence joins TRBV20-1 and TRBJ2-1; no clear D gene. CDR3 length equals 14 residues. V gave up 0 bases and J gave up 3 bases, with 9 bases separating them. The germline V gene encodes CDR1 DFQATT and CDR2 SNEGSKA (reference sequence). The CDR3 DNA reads TGCAGTGCTAGAGATAGGGTCCACTACAATGAGCAGTTCTTC. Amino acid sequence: CSARDRVHYNEQFF.

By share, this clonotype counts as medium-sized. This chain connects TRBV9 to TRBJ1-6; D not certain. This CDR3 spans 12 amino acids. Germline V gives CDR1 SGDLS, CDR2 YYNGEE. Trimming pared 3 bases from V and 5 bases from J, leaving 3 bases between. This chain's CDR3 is CASSANNSPLHF. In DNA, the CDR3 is TGTGCCAGCAGCGCCAATAATTCACCCCTCCACTTT. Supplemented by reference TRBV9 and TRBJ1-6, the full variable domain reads DSGVTQTPKHLITATGQRVTLRCSPRSGDLSVYWYQQSLDQGLQFLIQYYNGEERAKGNILERFSAQQFPDLHSELNLSSLELGDSALYFCASSANNSPLHFGNGTRLTVT.

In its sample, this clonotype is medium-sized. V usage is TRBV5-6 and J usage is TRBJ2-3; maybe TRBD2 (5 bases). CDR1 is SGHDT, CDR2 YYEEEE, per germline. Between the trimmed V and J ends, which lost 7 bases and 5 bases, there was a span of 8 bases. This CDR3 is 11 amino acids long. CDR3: CASFGVDTQYF. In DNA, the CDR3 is TGTGCCAGCTTCGGGGTAGATACGCAGTATTTT.

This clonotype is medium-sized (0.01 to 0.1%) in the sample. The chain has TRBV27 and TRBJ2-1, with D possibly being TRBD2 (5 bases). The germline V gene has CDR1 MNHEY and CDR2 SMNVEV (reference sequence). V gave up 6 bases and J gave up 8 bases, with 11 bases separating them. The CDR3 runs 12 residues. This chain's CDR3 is CASRTSSDEQFF. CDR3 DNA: TGTGCCAGCAGAACTAGTTCCGATGAGCAGTTCTTC.

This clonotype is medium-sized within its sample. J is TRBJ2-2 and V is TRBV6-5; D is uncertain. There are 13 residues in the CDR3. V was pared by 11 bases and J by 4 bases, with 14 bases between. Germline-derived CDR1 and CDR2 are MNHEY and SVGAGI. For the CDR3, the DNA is TGTGCCGCTTCGCTGGGGTTCACCGGGGAGCTGTTTTTT. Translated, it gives CAASLGFTGELFF.

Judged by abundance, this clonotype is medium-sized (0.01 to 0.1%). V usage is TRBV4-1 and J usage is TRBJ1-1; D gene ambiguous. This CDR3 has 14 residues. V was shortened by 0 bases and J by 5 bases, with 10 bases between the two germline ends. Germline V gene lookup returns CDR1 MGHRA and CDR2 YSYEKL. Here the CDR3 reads CASSQETAWTEAFF. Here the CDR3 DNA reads TGCGCCAGCAGCCAAGAGACGGCCTGGACTGAAGCTTTCTTT.

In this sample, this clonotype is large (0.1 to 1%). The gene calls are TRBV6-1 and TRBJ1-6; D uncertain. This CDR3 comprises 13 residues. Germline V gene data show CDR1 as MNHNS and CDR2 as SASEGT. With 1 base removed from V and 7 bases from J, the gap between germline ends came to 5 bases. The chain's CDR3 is CASSEDPNSPLHF. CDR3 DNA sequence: TGTGCCAGCAGTGAAGACCCCAATTCACCCCTCCACTTT.